This TCR beta chain emerged from a study of OX40 agonist ivuxolimab in advanced cancers. Study summary: The study reported partial responses in three patients: one hepatocellular carcinoma, two cutaneous melanoma.

General study results and limits: Researchers report that CD8+ T cells had, on average, more expanded clones than CD4+. Low normalized T-cell clonal expansion also characterized some of the nonresponders.

V lost 5 bases, J lost 4 bases, and 10 bases stayed unmatched. The CDR3 totals 15 residues. Germline values: CDR1 GTSNPN, CDR2 SVGIG (reference sequence). The data were produced by immunoSEQ multiplex PCR, yet TCRdb's version contains in-frame clones alone and is incomplete. Of some 80,000 clones listed, 89% are singletons. As regards this clone: Antigen unknown.

This chain joins TRBV30 and TRBJ1-1, with 10 bases aligning to TRBD1. The TCR originated in an adult with an advanced solid tumor such as melanoma, head and neck, liver or kidney cancer. This sample comprised CD4+ or CD8+ T cells sorted from blood, obtained in a trial of the OX40 agonist ivuxolimab. CDR3 nucleotides: TGTGCCTGGGCTGATCCGGGACAGGGGAGCACTGAAGCTTTCTTT. This translates into CAWADPGQGSTEAFF.